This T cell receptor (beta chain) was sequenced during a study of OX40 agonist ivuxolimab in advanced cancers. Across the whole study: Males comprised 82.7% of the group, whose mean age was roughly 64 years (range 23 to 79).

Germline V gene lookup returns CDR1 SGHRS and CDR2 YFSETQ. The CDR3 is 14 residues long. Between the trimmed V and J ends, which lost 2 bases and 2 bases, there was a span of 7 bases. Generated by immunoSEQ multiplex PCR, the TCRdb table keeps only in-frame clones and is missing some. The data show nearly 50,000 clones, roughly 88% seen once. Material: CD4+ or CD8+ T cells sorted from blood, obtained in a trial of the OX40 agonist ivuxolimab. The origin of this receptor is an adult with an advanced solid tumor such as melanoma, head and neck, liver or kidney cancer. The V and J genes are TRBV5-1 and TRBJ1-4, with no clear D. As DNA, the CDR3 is TGCGCCAGCAGCTTAGGTGGGACTAATGAAAAACTGTTTTTT. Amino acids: CASSLGGTNEKLFF.